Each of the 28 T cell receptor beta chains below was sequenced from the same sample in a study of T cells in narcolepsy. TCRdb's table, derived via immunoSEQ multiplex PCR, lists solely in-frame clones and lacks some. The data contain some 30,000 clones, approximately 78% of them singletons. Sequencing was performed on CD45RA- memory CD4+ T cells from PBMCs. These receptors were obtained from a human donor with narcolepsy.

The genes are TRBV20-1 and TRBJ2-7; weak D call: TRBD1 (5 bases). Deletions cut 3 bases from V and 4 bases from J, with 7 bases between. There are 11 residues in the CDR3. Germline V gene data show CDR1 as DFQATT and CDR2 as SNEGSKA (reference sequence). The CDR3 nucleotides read TGCAGTGCTAGGTCAGGGTACGAGCAGTACTTC. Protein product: CSARSGYEQYF.

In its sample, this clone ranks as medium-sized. CDR3 nucleotides: TGTGCCAGCAGCCTACAGGACAGGGTGCTCTCCGGGGAGCTGTTTTTT. Translating gives CASSLQDRVLSGELFF. The chain couples TRBV5-6 to TRBJ2-2; 8 nucleotides line up with TRBD1. The ends lost 4 bases at V and 6 bases at J; junction bases unmatched: 11. CDR1 and CDR2 (germline): SGHDT, YYEEEE. The CDR3 has 16 amino acids.

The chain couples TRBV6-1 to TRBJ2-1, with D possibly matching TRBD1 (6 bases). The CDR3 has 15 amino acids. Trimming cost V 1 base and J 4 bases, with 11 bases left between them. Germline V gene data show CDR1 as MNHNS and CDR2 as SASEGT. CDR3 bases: TGTGCCAGCAGTGAAGAGGGACAAACTTACAATGAGCAGTTCTTC. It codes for CASSEEGQTYNEQFF.

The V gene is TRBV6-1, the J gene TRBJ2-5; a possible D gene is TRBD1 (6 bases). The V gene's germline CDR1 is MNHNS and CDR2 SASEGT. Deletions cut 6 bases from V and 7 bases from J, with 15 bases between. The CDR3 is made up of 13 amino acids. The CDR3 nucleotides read TGTGCCAGCAGAGAAACAGGGTTAGGGACCCAGTACTTC. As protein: CASRETGLGTQYF.

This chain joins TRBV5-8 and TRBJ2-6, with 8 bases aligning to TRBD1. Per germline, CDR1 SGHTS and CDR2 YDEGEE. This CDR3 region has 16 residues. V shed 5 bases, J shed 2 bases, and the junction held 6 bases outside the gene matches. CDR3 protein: CASRRDRGTGANVLTF. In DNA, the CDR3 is TGTGCCAGCAGACGCGACAGGGGCACTGGGGCCAACGTCCTGACTTTC. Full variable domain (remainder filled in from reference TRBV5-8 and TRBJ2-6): EAGVTQSPTHLIKTRGQQATLRCSPISGHTSVYWYQQALGLGLQFLLWYDEGEERNRGNFPPRFSGRQFPNYSSELNVNALELEDSALYLCASRRDRGTGANVLTFGAGSRLTVL.

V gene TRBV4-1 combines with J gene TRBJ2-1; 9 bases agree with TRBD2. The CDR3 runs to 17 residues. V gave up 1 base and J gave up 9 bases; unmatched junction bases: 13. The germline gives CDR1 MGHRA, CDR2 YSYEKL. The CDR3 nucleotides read TGCGCCAGCAGCCAAGCTAATTTCCTTGGCGGGGGGGGTGAGCAGTTCTTC. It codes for CASSQANFLGGGGEQFF.

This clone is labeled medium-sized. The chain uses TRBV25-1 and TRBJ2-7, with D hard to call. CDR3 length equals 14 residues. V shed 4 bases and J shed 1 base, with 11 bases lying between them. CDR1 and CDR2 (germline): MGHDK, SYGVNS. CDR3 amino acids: CASSGYGPSYEQYF. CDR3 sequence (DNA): TGTGCCAGCAGTGGATATGGGCCGTCCTACGAGCAGTACTTC.

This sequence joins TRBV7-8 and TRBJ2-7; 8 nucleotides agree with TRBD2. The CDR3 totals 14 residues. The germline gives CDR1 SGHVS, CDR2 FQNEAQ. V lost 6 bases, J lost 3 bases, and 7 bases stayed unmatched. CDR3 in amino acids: CASSRAGADYEQYF. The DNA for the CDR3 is TGTGCCAGCAGTCGAGCGGGGGCGGACTACGAGCAGTACTTC. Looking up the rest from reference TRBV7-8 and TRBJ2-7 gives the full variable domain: GAGVSQSPRYKVAKRGQDVALRCDPISGHVSLFWYQQALGQGPEFLTYFQNEAQLDKSGLPSDRFFAERPEGSVSTLKIQRTQQEDSAVYLCASSRAGADYEQYFGPGTRLTVT.

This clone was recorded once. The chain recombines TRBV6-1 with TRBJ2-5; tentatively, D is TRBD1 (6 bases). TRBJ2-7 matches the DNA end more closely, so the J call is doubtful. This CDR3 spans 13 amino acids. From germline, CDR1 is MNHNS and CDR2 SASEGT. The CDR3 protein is CASSKGHAYEQYF. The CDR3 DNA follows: TGTGCCAGCAGTAAGGGACATGCCTACGAGCAGTACTTC.

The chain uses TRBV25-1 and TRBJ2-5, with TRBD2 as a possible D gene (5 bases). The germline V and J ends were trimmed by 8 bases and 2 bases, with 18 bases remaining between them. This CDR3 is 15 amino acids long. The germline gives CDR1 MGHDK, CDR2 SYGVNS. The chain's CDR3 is CASSYGIQYQETQYF. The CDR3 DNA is TGTGCCAGCTCTTACGGGATACAGTATCAAGAGACCCAGTACTTC.

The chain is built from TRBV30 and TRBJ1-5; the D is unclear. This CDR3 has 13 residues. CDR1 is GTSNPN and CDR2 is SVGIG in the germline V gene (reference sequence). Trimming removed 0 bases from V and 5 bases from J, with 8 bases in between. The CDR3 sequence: CAWSVGTYQPQHF. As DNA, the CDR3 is TGTGCCTGGAGTGTGGGAACTTATCAGCCCCAGCATTTT.

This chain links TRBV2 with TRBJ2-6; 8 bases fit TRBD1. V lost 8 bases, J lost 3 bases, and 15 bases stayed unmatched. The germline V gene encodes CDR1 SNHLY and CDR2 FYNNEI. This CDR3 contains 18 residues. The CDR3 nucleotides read TGTGCCAGCCACCCCGCAGGGGGCCGCATCTTTGGGGCCAACGTCCTGACTTTC. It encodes CASHPAGGRIFGANVLTF.

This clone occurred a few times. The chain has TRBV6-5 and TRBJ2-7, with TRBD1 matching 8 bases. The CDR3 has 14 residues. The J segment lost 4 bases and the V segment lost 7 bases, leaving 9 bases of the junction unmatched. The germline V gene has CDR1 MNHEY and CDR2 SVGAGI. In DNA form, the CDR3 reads TGTGCCAGCACCAGCCCCAGGGGGCTGTACGAGCAGTACTTC. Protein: CASTSPRGLYEQYF.

The CDR3 coding sequence is TGTGCCAGCTCACCAGGCGGCAGGGGCACAGATACGCAGTATTTT. Encoded protein: CASSPGGRGTDTQYF. The chain recombines TRBV18 with TRBJ2-3, with D possibly matching TRBD1 (5 bases). The CDR3 loop spans 15 amino acids. The ends were cut back, 2 bases at V and 1 base at J, with 10 bases in the middle. Germline values: CDR1 KGHSH, CDR2 LQKENI. Together with reference TRBV18 and TRBJ2-3, the CDR3 gives the full variable domain: NAGVMQNPRHLVRRRGQEARLRCSPMKGHSHVYWYRQLPEEGLKFMVYLQKENIIDESGMPKERFSAEFPKEGPSILRIQQVVRGDSAAYFCASSPGGRGTDTQYFGPGTRLTVL.

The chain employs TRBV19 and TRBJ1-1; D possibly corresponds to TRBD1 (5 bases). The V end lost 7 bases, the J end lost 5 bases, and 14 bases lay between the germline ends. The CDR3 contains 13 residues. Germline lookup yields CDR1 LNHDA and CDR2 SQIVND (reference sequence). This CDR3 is CASNLGGETEAFF. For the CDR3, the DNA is TGTGCCAGTAACCTCGGGGGTGAGACTGAAGCTTTCTTT.

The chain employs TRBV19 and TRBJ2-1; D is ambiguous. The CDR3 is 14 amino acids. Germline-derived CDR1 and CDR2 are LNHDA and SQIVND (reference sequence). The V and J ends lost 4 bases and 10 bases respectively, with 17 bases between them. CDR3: CASSNPAGVREQFF. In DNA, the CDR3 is TGTGCCAGTAGTAACCCCGCTGGGGTCAGGGAGCAGTTCTTC. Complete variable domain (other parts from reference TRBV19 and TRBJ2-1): DGGITQSPKYLFRKEGQNVTLSCEQNLNHDAMYWYRQDPGQGLRLIYYSQIVNDFQKGDIAEGYSVSREKKESFPLTVTSAQKNPTAFYLCASSNPAGVREQFFGPGTRLTVL.

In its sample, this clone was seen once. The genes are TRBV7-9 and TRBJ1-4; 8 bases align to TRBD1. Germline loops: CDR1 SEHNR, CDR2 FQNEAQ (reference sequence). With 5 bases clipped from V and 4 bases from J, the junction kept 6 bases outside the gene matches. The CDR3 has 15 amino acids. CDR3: CASSVDRGVNEKLFF. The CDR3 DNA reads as TGTGCCAGCAGCGTCGACAGGGGCGTTAATGAAAAACTGTTTTTT.

In DNA form, the CDR3 reads TGTGCCAGCAGACCTGAGACAGGGGGCGGCACTGAAGCTTTCTTT. It codes for CASRPETGGGTEAFF. The genes are TRBV6-4 and TRBJ1-1; 10 nucleotides line up with TRBD1. The germline CDR1 and CDR2 sequences are MRHNA and SNTAGT. The CDR3 is made up of 15 amino acids. V gave up 6 bases and J gave up 4 bases; unmatched junction bases: 8.

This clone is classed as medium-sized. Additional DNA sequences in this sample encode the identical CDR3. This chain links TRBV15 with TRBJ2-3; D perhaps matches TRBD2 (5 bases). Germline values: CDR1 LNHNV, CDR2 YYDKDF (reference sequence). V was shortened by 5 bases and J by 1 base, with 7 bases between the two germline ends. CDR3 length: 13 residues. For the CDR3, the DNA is TGTGCCACCAGCCGGGGTGGCACAGATACGCAGTATTTT. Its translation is CATSRGGTDTQYF.

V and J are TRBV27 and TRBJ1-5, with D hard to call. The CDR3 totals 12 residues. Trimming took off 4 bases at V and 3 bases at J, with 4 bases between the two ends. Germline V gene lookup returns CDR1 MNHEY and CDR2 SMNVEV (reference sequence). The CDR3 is CASSSTNQPQHF. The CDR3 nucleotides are TGTGCCAGCAGTTCAACCAATCAGCCCCAGCATTTT.

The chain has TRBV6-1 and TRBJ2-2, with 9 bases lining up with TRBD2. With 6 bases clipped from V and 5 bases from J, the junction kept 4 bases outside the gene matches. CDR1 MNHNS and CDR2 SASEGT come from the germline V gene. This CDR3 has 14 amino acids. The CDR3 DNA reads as TGTGCCAGCAGGAGACTAGCGGAGACCGGGGAGCTGTTTTTT. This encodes CASRRLAETGELFF.

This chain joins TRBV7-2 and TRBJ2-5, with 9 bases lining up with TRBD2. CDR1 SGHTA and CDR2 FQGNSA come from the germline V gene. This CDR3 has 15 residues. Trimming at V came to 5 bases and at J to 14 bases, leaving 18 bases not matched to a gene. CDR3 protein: CASSPGGGRAQVQYF. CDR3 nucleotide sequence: TGTGCCAGCAGCCCCGGGGGCGGGAGGGCCCAAGTTCAATACTTC.

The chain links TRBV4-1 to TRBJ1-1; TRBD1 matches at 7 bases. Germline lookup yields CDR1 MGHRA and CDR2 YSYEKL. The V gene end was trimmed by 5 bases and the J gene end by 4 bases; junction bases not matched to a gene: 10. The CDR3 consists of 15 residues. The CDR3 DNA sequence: TGCGCCAGCAGCGGACTAGACAGGGAGGGCACTGAAGCTTTCTTT. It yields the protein CASSGLDREGTEAFF.

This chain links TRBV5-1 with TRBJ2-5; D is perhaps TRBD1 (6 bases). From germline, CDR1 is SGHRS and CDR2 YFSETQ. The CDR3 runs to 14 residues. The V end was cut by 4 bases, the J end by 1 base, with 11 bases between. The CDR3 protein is CASSPQGFQETQYF. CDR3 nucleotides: TGCGCCAGCAGCCCCCAGGGGTTCCAAGAGACCCAGTACTTC.

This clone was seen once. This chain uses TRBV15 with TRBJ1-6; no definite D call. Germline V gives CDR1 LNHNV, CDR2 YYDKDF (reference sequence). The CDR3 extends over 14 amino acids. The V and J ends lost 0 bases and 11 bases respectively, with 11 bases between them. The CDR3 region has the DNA TGTGCCACCAGCAGAGAAGGCACCGGGACACCCCTCCACTTT. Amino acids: CATSREGTGTPLHF.

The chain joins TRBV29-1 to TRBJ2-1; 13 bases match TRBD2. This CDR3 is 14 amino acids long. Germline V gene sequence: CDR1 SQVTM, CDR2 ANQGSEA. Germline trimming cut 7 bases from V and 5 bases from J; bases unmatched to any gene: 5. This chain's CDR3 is CSAAGTSGNNEQFF. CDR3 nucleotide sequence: TGCAGCGCCGCCGGGACTAGCGGGAACAATGAGCAGTTCTTC.

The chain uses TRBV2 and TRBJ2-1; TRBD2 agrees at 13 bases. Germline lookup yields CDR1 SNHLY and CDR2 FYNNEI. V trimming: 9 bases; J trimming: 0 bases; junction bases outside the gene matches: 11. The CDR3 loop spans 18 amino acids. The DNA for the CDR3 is TGTGCCAGTCTACCGGGACTAGCGGGATTGAGCTCCTACAATGAGCAGTTCTTC. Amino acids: CASLPGLAGLSSYNEQFF.

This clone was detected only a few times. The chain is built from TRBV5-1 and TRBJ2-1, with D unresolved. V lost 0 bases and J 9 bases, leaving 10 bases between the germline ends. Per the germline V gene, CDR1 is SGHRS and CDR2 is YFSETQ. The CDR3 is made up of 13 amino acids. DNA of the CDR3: TGCGCCAGCAGCTTGGGCGTGGGCCTTGAGCAGTTCTTC. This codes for CASSLGVGLEQFF.